Below are 28 T cell receptor beta chains sequenced from a single sample in a study of shared clonotypes between healthy human individuals. The assay was immunoSEQ multiplex PCR, and TCRdb's table has in-frame clones only and misses some. The sample lists fewer than 2.5 million clones, roughly 93% seen once, with approximately 0.37% in the top ten. The material sequenced was naive CD4+ T cells from PBMCs. Subset specified: CD45RA+ positively selected. Receptors were obtained from a man aged 18 to 29 in good health. Some clones in this sample may be carry-over from other donors' samples.

A note on this clone: The sample contains more than one DNA sequence encoding this CDR3. The genes are TRBV28 and TRBJ1-2, with 7 bases aligning to TRBD1. Unmatched junction bases numbered 3, after V lost 7 bases and J lost 4 bases. This CDR3 has 12 residues. CDR1 and CDR2 (germline): MDHEN, SYDVKM. CDR3 coding DNA: TGTGCCAGCAACCAGGGGGGCTATGGCTACACCTTC. Residues: CASNQGGYGYTF.

This chain joins TRBV7-9 and TRBJ2-5, with D maybe TRBD2 (6 bases). CDR1 is SEHNR, CDR2 FQNEAQ, per germline (reference sequence). Deletions cut 5 bases from V and 7 bases from J, with 17 bases between. There are 14 residues in the CDR3. DNA for the CDR3: TGTGCCAGCAGCCCACCCCGGACCGGGGGGACCCAGTACTTC. Protein sequence: CASSPPRTGGTQYF.

This clone was observed once. The rearrangement joins TRBV5-6 to TRBJ2-2; 9 bases are shared with TRBD1. The CDR3 length is 16 residues. Per germline, CDR1 SGHDT and CDR2 YYEEEE. The trim removed 4 bases at V and 4 bases at J, leaving 8 bases unmatched. CDR3 amino acids: CASSPRTGEGTGELFF. The CDR3 DNA is TGTGCCAGCAGCCCACGGACAGGGGAAGGCACCGGGGAGCTGTTTTTT.

The sample holds one count of this clone. The chain is built from TRBV19 and TRBJ1-4, with 8 bases aligning to TRBD1. V shed 7 bases, J shed 8 bases, and the junction held 9 bases outside the gene matches. Germline V CDR1 and CDR2: LNHDA, SQIVND (reference sequence). CDR3 length: 14 amino acids. The CDR3 DNA sequence: TGTGCCAGTAACCGACAGGGGAGTTCCGAAAAACTGTTTTTT. Amino acids: CASNRQGSSEKLFF.

The rearrangement joins TRBV4-1 to TRBJ2-3; tentatively, D is TRBD1 (6 bases). CDR3 size: 14 residues. V was shortened by 5 bases and J by 6 bases, with 15 bases between the two germline ends. The V gene's germline CDR1 is MGHRA and CDR2 YSYEKL. In nucleotides, the CDR3 is TGCGCCAGCAGCGCTACAGGGAAGTGGGATACGCAGTATTTT. This codes for CASSATGKWDTQYF.

In its sample, this clone was seen once. The J gene is TRBJ2-1, the V gene TRBV27, with 7 bases lining up with TRBD2. This CDR3 has 13 residues. J was trimmed by 9 bases and V by 4 bases; bases with no gene match: 6. Germline V CDR1 and CDR2: MNHEY, SMNVEV (reference sequence). The CDR3 coding sequence is TGTGCCAGCAGTTGGACTAGTGTGAGTGAGCAGTTCTTC. Its translation is CASSWTSVSEQFF.

J is TRBJ2-7 and V is TRBV14, with 7 bases matching TRBD1. This CDR3 spans 14 amino acids. Losses at the gene ends were 3 bases for V and 3 bases for J; bases not matched to a gene: 5. The V gene's germline CDR1 is SGHDN and CDR2 FVKESK. CDR3 DNA sequence: TGTGCCAGCAGCCACCCTGGACAGGACTACGAGCAGTACTTC. Its translation: CASSHPGQDYEQYF.

This clone came up once. The V and J genes are TRBV10-3 and TRBJ2-7, with 9 positions matching TRBD2. The CDR3 is 16 amino acids. The germline V gene encodes CDR1 ENHRY and CDR2 SYGVKD. With 1 base clipped from V and 0 bases from J, the junction kept 4 bases outside the gene matches. CDR3 sequence: CAISEYLAGASYEQYF. The CDR3, as DNA: TGTGCCATCAGTGAGTATTTAGCGGGAGCCTCCTACGAGCAGTACTTC.

This clone turned up a few times. The chain carries TRBV5-1 and TRBJ2-7; 9 nucleotides align to TRBD1. Trimming took 3 bases from V and 4 from J; bases not matched to a gene: 8. Germline CDR1 and CDR2: SGHRS and YFSETQ. This CDR3 contains 15 residues. The CDR3 coding sequence is TGCGCCAGCAGCTCTGAGGGACAGGGATGGTACGAGCAGTACTTC. Its translation: CASSSEGQGWYEQYF.

Remarks on this clone: Within the sample, other DNA sequences also encode this same CDR3. The chain couples TRBV2 to TRBJ2-2, with D tentatively TRBD1 (5 bases). The V gene's germline CDR1 is SNHLY and CDR2 FYNNEI. The CDR3 extends over 14 amino acids. V was clipped by 3 bases and J by 1 base, with 6 bases between them. As DNA, the CDR3 is TGTGCCAGCAGTGATCAGGGGAACACCGGGGAGCTGTTTTTT. The encoded protein is CASSDQGNTGELFF.

The rearrangement uses TRBV5-5 and TRBJ2-5; 8 nucleotides align to TRBD2. Germline V gene sequence: CDR1 SGHKS, CDR2 YYEKEE (reference sequence). CDR3 size: 15 residues. V trimming: 3 bases; J trimming: 3 bases; junction bases outside the gene matches: 7. The CDR3 protein is CASSSPGTSKETQYF. The CDR3 region has the DNA TGTGCCAGCAGCTCCCCCGGGACTAGTAAAGAGACCCAGTACTTC. The full variable domain, rest sourced from reference TRBV5-5 and TRBJ2-5, is DAGVTQSPTHLIKTRGQQVTLRCSPISGHKSVSWYQQVLGQGPQFIFQYYEKEERGRGNFPDRFSARQFPNYSSELNVNALLLGDSALYLCASSSPGTSKETQYFGPGTRLLVL.

The chain uses TRBV18 and TRBJ1-2; D ambiguous. The CDR3 length is 14 residues. Looked up from germline, CDR1 is KGHSH and CDR2 is LQKENI. V lost 1 base, J lost 0 bases, and 6 bases lay in between. This CDR3 reads CASSPLGSNYGYTF. The CDR3 nucleotides read TGTGCCAGCTCACCACTAGGATCTAACTATGGCTACACCTTC.

This sequence joins TRBV6-1 and TRBJ2-3; maybe TRBD1 (6 bases). Looked up from germline, CDR1 is MNHNS and CDR2 is SASEGT. With 8 bases removed from V and 0 bases from J, the gap between germline ends came to 9 bases. The CDR3 is made up of 13 amino acids. In DNA form, the CDR3 reads TGTGCCAGCGGCGGACAGAGCACAGATACGCAGTATTTT. It is translated as CASGGQSTDTQYF.

The rearrangement uses TRBV5-1 and TRBJ1-4; no clear D gene. V lost 3 bases, J lost 0 bases, and 9 bases lay in between. This CDR3 comprises 15 residues. Germline V gene lookup returns CDR1 SGHRS and CDR2 YFSETQ. CDR3 region: CASSSGASTNEKLFF. The CDR3 DNA reads TGCGCCAGCAGCTCCGGAGCCTCAACTAATGAAAAACTGTTTTTT. Drawing the rest from reference TRBV5-1 and TRBJ1-4, the complete variable domain is KAGVTQTPRYLIKTRGQQVTLSCSPISGHRSVSWYQQTPGQGLQFLFEYFSETQRNKGNFPGRFSGRQFSNSRSEMNVSTLELGDSALYLCASSSGASTNEKLFFGSGTQLSVL.

This chain uses TRBV19 with TRBJ1-4; weak D call: TRBD1 (5 bases). Trimming removed 6 bases from V and 8 bases from J, with 19 bases in between. Germline V gives CDR1 LNHDA, CDR2 SQIVND (reference sequence). This CDR3 comprises 15 residues. CDR3 protein: CASRPQPGGREKLFF. The CDR3 nucleotides read TGTGCCAGTAGGCCTCAACCGGGGGGTAGAGAAAAACTGTTTTTT.

The chain's CDR3 is CAWSELAVDDTQYF. As DNA, the CDR3 is TGTGCCTGGAGTGAGCTAGCGGTCGATGATACGCAGTATTTT. The rearrangement uses TRBV30 and TRBJ2-3, with 7 bases fitting TRBD2. Germline values: CDR1 GTSNPN, CDR2 SVGIG (reference sequence). The CDR3 is 14 residues long. The V and J ends lost 1 base and 6 bases, in that order; junction bases with no gene match: 7.

The chain is built from TRBV5-6 and TRBJ2-1; 8 bases are a match to TRBD1. CDR1 is SGHDT, CDR2 YYEEEE, per germline. Trimming cost V 4 bases and J 14 bases; bases outside gene matches: 8. The CDR3 is 12 residues long. The CDR3 region has the DNA TGTGCCAGCAGCCAGGACAGGGAGAAGAAGTTCTTC. Protein sequence: CASSQDREKKFF. The complete variable domain, with remaining parts taken from reference TRBV5-6 and TRBJ2-1, reads DAGVTQSPTHLIKTRGQQVTLRCSPKSGHDTVSWYQQALGQGPQFIFQYYEEEERQRGNFPDRFSGHQFPNYSSELNVNALLLGDSALYLCASSQDREKKFFGPGTRLTVL.

The chain combines TRBV5-1 with TRBJ2-1; D possibly corresponds to TRBD2 (5 bases). Trimming removed 5 bases at V and 6 bases at J, with 18 bases between. The CDR3 contains 15 residues. Germline lookup yields CDR1 SGHRS and CDR2 YFSETQ. CDR3 residues: CASRLMRSGFNEQFF. The CDR3 nucleotides read TGCGCCAGCAGGCTCATGCGGAGCGGATTCAATGAGCAGTTCTTC.

A word on this clone: This specimen includes other DNA sequences encoding the same CDR3. The V call is TRBV28, the J call TRBJ1-3, with D unclear. The CDR3 consists of 13 residues. V was cut by 4 bases and J by 2 bases, with 6 bases left in between. The germline CDR1 and CDR2 sequences are MDHEN and SYDVKM. CDR3 amino acids: CASSSHAGNTIYF. The CDR3 DNA sequence: TGTGCCAGCAGTTCTCATGCTGGAAACACCATATATTTT.

The chain links TRBV7-9 to TRBJ1-5, with a tentative D call TRBD1 (5 bases). Trimming shortened V by 2 bases and J by 5 bases, and 13 bases separated the two germline ends. Germline values: CDR1 SEHNR, CDR2 FQNEAQ (reference sequence). CDR3 size: 15 residues. In nucleotides, the CDR3 is TGTGCCAGCAGCTTATATGGGGGAGCGGATCAGCCCCAGCATTTT. It specifies CASSLYGGADQPQHF.

The chain carries TRBV7-8 and TRBJ2-3; unclear D gene. CDR1 and CDR2 from the germline V gene are SGHVS and FQNEAQ. V lost 0 bases to trimming and J lost 5 bases, with 6 bases between them. The CDR3 consists of 13 residues. The CDR3, as DNA: TGTGCCAGCAGCTTAGCGCGCGGAGATACGCAGTATTTT. Amino acid sequence: CASSLARGDTQYF.

The chain uses TRBV19 and TRBJ1-1, with 10 bases identical to TRBD1. This CDR3 spans 15 amino acids. The ends lost 6 bases at V and 5 bases at J; junction bases unmatched: 9. Germline loops: CDR1 LNHDA, CDR2 SQIVND (reference sequence). DNA for the CDR3: TGTGCCAGTAGGCTTCCGACAGGGGGCATGACTGAAGCTTTCTTT. Its protein is CASRLPTGGMTEAFF.

This chain connects TRBV5-6 to TRBJ2-3; 8 nucleotides agree with TRBD2. The germline CDR1 and CDR2 sequences are SGHDT and YYEEEE. The CDR3 sequence is 15 residues long. With V trimmed by 4 bases and J by 5 bases, 9 bases remained unmatched. The CDR3 DNA sequence: TGTGCCAGCAGCCCCCGAGCGGGAGCCCGAGATACGCAGTATTTT. This codes for CASSPRAGARDTQYF.

V is TRBV18 and J is TRBJ2-7, with 8 bases lining up with TRBD2. From germline, CDR1 is KGHSH and CDR2 LQKENI. V shed 1 base, J shed 7 bases, and the junction held 9 bases outside the gene matches. The CDR3 consists of 15 residues. CDR3 sequence: CASSPREAGVGEQYF. The CDR3 bases are TGTGCCAGCTCACCACGGGAAGCGGGAGTCGGTGAGCAGTACTTC.

CDR3 nucleotide sequence: TGTGCCAGCAGCTTAGATTGGGCAGCCTTTATGAACACTGAAGCTTTCTTT. This codes for CASSLDWAAFMNTEAFF. The rearrangement uses TRBV11-3 and TRBJ1-1; D unresolved. The germline gives CDR1 SGHNT, CDR2 YENEEA. The CDR3 is made up of 17 amino acids. V was cut by 0 bases and J by 0 bases, with 14 bases left in between.

This chain connects TRBV7-2 to TRBJ1-5, with D tentatively TRBD1 (6 bases). Per the germline V gene, CDR1 is SGHTA and CDR2 is FQGNSA. Between the trimmed V and J ends, which lost 2 bases and 5 bases, there was a span of 10 bases. The CDR3 has 14 amino acids. Here the CDR3 reads CASSLTGKYQPQHF. The CDR3 DNA is TGTGCCAGCAGCTTAACAGGGAAGTATCAGCCCCAGCATTTT.

The rearrangement joins TRBV5-5 to TRBJ2-7; D is ambiguous. The CDR3 extends over 14 amino acids. In germline, CDR1 is SGHKS, CDR2 YYEKEE (reference sequence). V gave up 0 bases and J gave up 2 bases, with 9 bases separating them. This CDR3 is CASSLDGTTYEQYF. The CDR3 coding sequence is TGTGCCAGCAGCTTGGATGGCACGACCTACGAGCAGTACTTC. The variable domain in full, with the rest retrieved from reference TRBV5-5 and TRBJ2-7, is DAGVTQSPTHLIKTRGQQVTLRCSPISGHKSVSWYQQVLGQGPQFIFQYYEKEERGRGNFPDRFSARQFPNYSSELNVNALLLGDSALYLCASSLDGTTYEQYFGPGTRLTVT.

The CDR3 region is CASSLAQEQYF. In DNA, the CDR3 is TGTGCCAGCAGCCTCGCTCAGGAGCAGTACTTC. The chain has TRBV7-8 and TRBJ2-7, with no clear D. CDR1 and CDR2 (germline): SGHVS, FQNEAQ. The CDR3 totals 11 residues. With 5 bases removed from V and 7 bases from J, the gap between germline ends came to 9 bases. The full variable domain, in which reference TRBV7-8 and TRBJ2-7 provide the parts outside the CDR3, is GAGVSQSPRYKVAKRGQDVALRCDPISGHVSLFWYQQALGQGPEFLTYFQNEAQLDKSGLPSDRFFAERPEGSVSTLKIQRTQQEDSAVYLCASSLAQEQYFGPGTRLTVT.